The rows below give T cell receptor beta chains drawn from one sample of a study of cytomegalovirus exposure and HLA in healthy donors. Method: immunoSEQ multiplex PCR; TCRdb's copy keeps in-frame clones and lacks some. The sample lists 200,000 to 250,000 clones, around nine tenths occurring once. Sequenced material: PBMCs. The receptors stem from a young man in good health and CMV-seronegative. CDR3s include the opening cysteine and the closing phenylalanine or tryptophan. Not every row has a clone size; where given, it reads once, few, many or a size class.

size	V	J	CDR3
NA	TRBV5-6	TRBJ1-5	CASSLGAWPQHF
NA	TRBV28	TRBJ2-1	CASSVTGGYNEQFF
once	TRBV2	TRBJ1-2	CASYGGSGGYTF
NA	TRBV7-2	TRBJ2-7	CASSTTARRDEQYF
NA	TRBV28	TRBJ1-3	CASSLGGSSGNTIYF
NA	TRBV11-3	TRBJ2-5	CASSLGPRETQYF
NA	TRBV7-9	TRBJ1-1	CASRIWRDTEAFF
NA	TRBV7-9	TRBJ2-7	CASSLTGLAGYEQYF
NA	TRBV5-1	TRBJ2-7	CASSETDEQYF
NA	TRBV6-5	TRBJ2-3	CASSYRSGHTDTQYF
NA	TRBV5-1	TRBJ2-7	CASSFSTGTYEQYF
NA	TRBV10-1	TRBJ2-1	CASSEMSTGGLEQFF
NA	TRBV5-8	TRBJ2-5	CASSLSLAEETQYF
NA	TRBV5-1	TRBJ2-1	CASSLVGSRGTSGTINNEQFF
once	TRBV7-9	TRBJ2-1	CASSLTSGSNEQFF
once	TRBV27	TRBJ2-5	CASSIDRDRKTQYF
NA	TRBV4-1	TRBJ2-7	CASKQDQGGYEQYF
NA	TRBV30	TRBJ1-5	CAWNRAPGQPQHF
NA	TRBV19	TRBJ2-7	CASSGYMGRSYEQYF
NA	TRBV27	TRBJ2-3	CASSLYRGAADTQYF
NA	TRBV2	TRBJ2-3	CASSELEGADTQYF
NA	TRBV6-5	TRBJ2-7	CASSYRVTSYEQYF
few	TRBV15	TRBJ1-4	CATSRVGTGNEKLFF
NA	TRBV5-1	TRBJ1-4	CASSLRTGENEKLFF
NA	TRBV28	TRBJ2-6	CASRRDRVGANVLTF
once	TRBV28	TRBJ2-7	CASTPIAGVIEQYF
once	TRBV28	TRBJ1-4	CASSLPGRAEKLFF
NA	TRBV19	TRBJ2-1	CASMAGGPNEQFF
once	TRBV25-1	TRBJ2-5	CASSDPGQGAQTQYF
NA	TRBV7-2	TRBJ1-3	CASSLVQGSGNTIYF
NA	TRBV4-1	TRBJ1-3	CASSQDFVSGNTIYF
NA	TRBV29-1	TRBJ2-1	CSVGGSIRQFF
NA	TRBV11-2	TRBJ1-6	CASSPGVGSPLHF
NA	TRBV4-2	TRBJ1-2	CASSHGQSLGYTF
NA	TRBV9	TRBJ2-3	CASSVALSTDTQYF
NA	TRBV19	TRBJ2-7	CASSPYTSGGYEQYF
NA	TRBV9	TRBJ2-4	CASSVGGQGQNIQYF
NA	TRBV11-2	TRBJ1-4	CASSLELSGGLGEKLFF
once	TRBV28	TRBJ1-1	CASSLLQAEAFF
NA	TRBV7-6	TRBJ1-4	CASSPDARGTNEKLFF
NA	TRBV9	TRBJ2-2	CASSVAGGPLGELFF
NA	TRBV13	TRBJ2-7	CASSSYWDRGGQYF